These T cell receptor beta chains were read from a single sample in a study of cytomegalovirus exposure and HLA in healthy donors. The assay was immunoSEQ multiplex PCR, and TCRdb's table has in-frame clones only and misses some. The sample records about 160,000 clones, roughly four fifths being singletons. Sequenced material: PBMCs. Source of these receptors: a woman aged 40-49 years in good health and CMV-seronegative. CDR3s include the opening cysteine and the closing phenylalanine or tryptophan. D genes are given only for firm matches. Some rows have no size entry. The others give once, few or many, or a class for an expanded clone.

clone size | D gene | J gene | CDR3 length | V gene | CDR3 protein | CDR3 DNA
NA | NA | TRBJ2-7 | 15 | TRBV14 | CASSRIKGGSYEQYF | TGTGCCAGCAGCCGAATCAAAGGGGGCTCCTACGAGCAGTACTTC
NA | TRBD2 | TRBJ2-7 | 15 | TRBV19 | CASSIAGTRGTEQYF | TGTGCCAGTAGTATAGCCGGGACTAGGGGCACCGAGCAGTACTTC
NA | NA | TRBJ1-3 | 13 | TRBV19 | CASRRAGGNTIYF | TGTGCCAGTAGGCGGGCCGGGGGAAACACCATATATTTT
NA | NA | TRBJ2-7 | 13 | TRBV5-1 | CASSLDDNGAQYF | TGCGCCAGCAGCTTGGATGACAATGGTGCGCAGTACTTC
NA | NA | TRBJ2-5 | 14 | TRBV5-1 | CASSPRGGSETQYF | TGCGCCAGCAGCCCTAGGGGGGGGTCAGAGACCCAGTACTTC
NA | NA | TRBJ2-7 | 13 | TRBV5-4 | CASSFGGTGEQYF | TGTGCCAGCAGCTTTGGCGGGACGGGCGAGCAGTACTTC
NA | NA | TRBJ1-3 | 16 | TRBV5-6 | CASSLKGRAFGNTIYF | TGTGCCAGCAGCTTGAAGGGGCGAGCCTTCGGAAACACCATATATTTT
NA | NA | TRBJ2-2 | 15 | TRBV4-2 | CASSQDHLRAGELFF | TGTGCCAGCAGCCAAGATCACCTCCGCGCCGGGGAGCTGTTTTTT
NA | TRBD2 | TRBJ2-1 | 15 | TRBV11-3 | CASSPPSGLYNEQFF | TGTGCCAGCAGCCCCCCTAGCGGGCTTTACAATGAGCAGTTCTTC
few | TRBD2 | TRBJ2-1 | 14 | TRBV5-6 | CASKTSGRADEQFF | TGTGCCAGCAAAACTAGCGGGAGGGCCGATGAGCAGTTCTTC
NA | NA | TRBJ2-5 | 14 | TRBV7-9 | CASSTWTLQETQYF | TGTGCCAGCAGCACCTGGACACTCCAAGAGACCCAGTACTTC
few | NA | TRBJ2-7 | 14 | TRBV11-2 | CASSLWTESYEQYF | TGTGCCAGCAGCTTATGGACAGAGTCCTACGAGCAGTACTTC
once | TRBD2 | TRBJ2-7 | 17 | TRBV7-9 | CASSLVRASGLASEQYF | TGTGCCAGCAGCTTAGTTAGGGCCTCGGGACTAGCGAGCGAGCAGTACTTC
NA | TRBD2 | TRBJ2-1 | 14 | TRBV6-5 | CASMGSGGNNEQFF | TGTGCCAGCATGGGTAGCGGGGGTAACAATGAGCAGTTCTTC
NA | TRBD2 | TRBJ2-7 | 17 | TRBV6-1 | CASSEFGASGTSYEQYF | TGTGCCAGCAGTGAATTTGGGGCTAGCGGGACTTCCTACGAGCAGTACTTC
few | TRBD1 | TRBJ2-7 | 15 | TRBV6-5 | CASSQGTGGFGEQYF | TGTGCCAGCAGTCAGGGGACAGGAGGATTTGGCGAGCAGTACTTC
once | NA | TRBJ2-3 | 11 | TRBV10-3 | CAITSKDTQYF | TGTGCCATCACTAGTAAAGATACGCAGTATTTT
few | TRBD2 | TRBJ2-3 | 16 | TRBV5-1 | CASSQGASGRPDTQYF | TGCGCCAGCAGCCAGGGCGCTAGCGGGAGACCAGATACGCAGTATTTT
NA | TRBD1 | TRBJ2-7 | 14 | TRBV6-1 | CASRPGQASYEQYF | TGTGCCAGCAGGCCCGGACAGGCCTCCTACGAGCAGTACTTC
NA | TRBD2 | TRBJ2-7 | 14 | TRBV5-1 | CASQETAGAYEQYF | TGCGCCAGCCAGGAGACCGCGGGGGCCTACGAGCAGTACTTC
few | NA | TRBJ1-4 | 13 | TRBV30 | CASERRGGEKLFF | TGTGCCTCAGAACGGAGGGGGGGTGAAAAACTGTTTTTT
few | TRBD1 | TRBJ2-7 | 15 | TRBV5-1 | CASSLGGTGSYEQYF | TGCGCCAGCAGCTTGGGAGGGACAGGGTCCTACGAGCAGTACTTC
NA | TRBD2 | TRBJ2-1 | 16 | TRBV5-1 | CASSLQELAGGTEQFF | TGCGCCAGCAGCCTCCAGGAACTAGCGGGAGGGACGGAGCAGTTCTTC
NA | TRBD1 | TRBJ2-5 | 15 | TRBV27 | CASSSPIGGKETQYF | TGTGCCAGCAGTTCTCCTATAGGGGGCAAAGAGACCCAGTACTTC
NA | NA | TRBJ1-5 | 12 | TRBV19 | CATTGGHQPQHF | TGTGCCACCACGGGAGGGCATCAGCCCCAGCATTTT
NA | NA | TRBJ1-2 | 16 | TRBV18 | CASSPLQGETSDGYTF | TGTGCCAGCTCACCATTACAGGGAGAAACGTCGGATGGCTACACCTTC
few | NA | TRBJ2-7 | 16 | TRBV7-9 | CASSLAMIGGGEEQYF | TGTGCCAGCAGCTTAGCTATGATTGGTGGAGGGGAAGAGCAGTACTTC
NA | NA | TRBJ2-7 | 14 | TRBV30 | CAWSVGGNNYEQYF | TGTGCCTGGAGTGTTGGAGGGAATAACTACGAGCAGTACTTC
NA | TRBD1 | TRBJ2-2 | 15 | TRBV2 | CASSAAGTGTGELFF | TGTGCCAGCAGTGCTGCCGGGACAGGGACCGGGGAGCTGTTTTTT
NA | NA | TRBJ2-3 | 16 | TRBV27 | CASSLPPAGEGNTQYF | TGTGCCAGCAGTTTACCCCCAGCGGGCGAAGGGAATACGCAGTATTTT
NA | TRBD2 | TRBJ2-1 | 18 | TRBV19 | CASSLKGGSGSSYNEQFF | TGTGCCAGTAGTTTGAAAGGGGGTAGCGGGAGCTCCTACAATGAGCAGTTCTTC
NA | TRBD1 | TRBJ2-7 | 15 | TRBV6-5 | CASSYSPGQGYEQYF | TGTGCCAGCAGTTATTCCCCCGGACAGGGGTACGAGCAGTACTTC
once | TRBD2 | TRBJ2-7 | 14 | TRBV10-3 | CAISDSGGDYEQYF | TGTGCCATCAGTGATTCCGGGGGGGACTACGAGCAGTACTTC
NA | NA | TRBJ2-5 | 15 | TRBV25-1 | CASSGFLGGGETQYF | TGTGCCAGCAGTGGTTTCCTCGGGGGAGGAGAGACCCAGTACTTC
NA | NA | TRBJ2-7 | 12 | TRBV11-3 | CASSYLSYEQYF | TGTGCCAGCAGTTACCTATCCTACGAGCAGTACTTC
NA | NA | TRBJ2-3 | 13 | TRBV29-1 | CSVDGQNTDTQYF | TGCAGCGTTGATGGGCAGAACACAGATACGCAGTATTTT
NA | NA | TRBJ2-3 | 12 | TRBV5-1 | CASSLPGDTQYF | TGCGCCAGCAGCTTGCCGGGGGATACGCAGTATTTT
NA | NA | TRBJ2-5 | 12 | TRBV25-1 | CASSGEKETQYF | TGTGCCAGCAGTGGGGAGAAGGAGACCCAGTACTTC
NA | NA | TRBJ2-3 | 15 | TRBV9 | CASSVQEGTSDTQYF | TGTGCCAGCAGCGTACAGGAGGGCACTTCAGATACGCAGTATTTT
once | TRBD2 | TRBJ2-1 | 14 | TRBV29-1 | CSVAGTSGTDEQFF | TGCAGCGTCGCGGGGACTAGCGGGACCGATGAGCAGTTCTTC
NA | TRBD2 | TRBJ2-1 | 15 | TRBV19 | CASSIQRERRDEQFF | TGTGCCAGTAGTATCCAGCGGGAGAGGAGGGATGAGCAGTTCTTC
NA | TRBD1 | TRBJ2-5 | 15 | TRBV27 | CASSRDRGYQETQYF | TGTGCCAGCAGTCGAGACAGGGGTTACCAAGAGACCCAGTACTTC
NA | NA | TRBJ2-1 | 14 | TRBV7-6 | CASSLRRGNNEQFF | TGTGCCAGCAGCTTAAGACGAGGAAACAATGAGCAGTTCTTC
NA | NA | TRBJ2-3 | 16 | TRBV7-3 | CASSLMGGESTDTQYF | TGTGCCAGCAGCTTAATGGGCGGGGAAAGCACAGATACGCAGTATTTT
NA | TRBD2 | TRBJ2-7 | 14 | TRBV7-9 | CASSLSGRANEQYF | TGTGCCAGCAGCTTAAGCGGGAGGGCAAACGAGCAGTACTTC
NA | NA | TRBJ2-5 | 15 | TRBV7-3 | CASSDSGLGQETQYF | TGTGCCAGCAGCGATAGCGGTTTGGGTCAAGAGACCCAGTACTTC
NA | TRBD2 | TRBJ2-7 | 15 | TRBV27 | CASSLLLAGEGEQYF | TGTGCCAGCAGTTTACTGCTAGCGGGAGAGGGGGAGCAGTACTTC